Presented here are 20 T cell receptor beta chains from one specimen sequenced in a study of blood T cell repertoires in COVID-19. Clones were read by immunoSEQ multiplex PCR, and TCRdb kept only the in-frame ones, dropping some. Altogether approximately 150,000 clones are present, 79% being singletons, with the ten largest covering roughly 19%. Sequenced material: PBMCs or T cells enriched from blood (not recorded which). The receptors originated from a woman in her 70s in a cohort exposed to, infected with or recovered from COVID-19 (not recorded which).

This clone was recorded a few times. The CDR3 DNA reads TGTGCCAGCAGCATGACAGGCCAGCCCCAGCATTTT. Its protein is CASSMTGQPQHF. V and J are TRBV5-6 and TRBJ1-5; perhaps TRBD1 as D (6 bases). The V gene's germline CDR1 is SGHDT and CDR2 YYEEEE. The ends were cut back, 4 bases at V and 7 bases at J, with 9 bases in the middle. The CDR3 loop spans 12 amino acids. Using reference TRBV5-6 and TRBJ1-5 for the parts outside the CDR3, the full variable domain is DAGVTQSPTHLIKTRGQQVTLRCSPKSGHDTVSWYQQALGQGPQFIFQYYEEEERQRGNFPDRFSGHQFPNYSSELNVNALLLGDSALYLCASSMTGQPQHFGDGTRLSIL.

The V and J genes are TRBV5-1 and TRBJ2-2; D is possibly TRBD1 (6 bases). The V gene lost 5 bases and the J gene lost 3 bases, with 20 bases spanning the gap. CDR1 and CDR2 (germline): SGHRS, YFSETQ. There are 17 residues in the CDR3. In DNA, the CDR3 is TGCGCCAGCAGTAGGGACACGTCAAGGGTCGACACCGGGGAGCTGTTTTTT. It translates to CASSRDTSRVDTGELFF.

The CDR3 region has the DNA TGTGCCAGCAGTTTTAGGCTAGCTTCCGGGGAGCTGTTTTTT. Amino acids: CASSFRLASGELFF. The rearrangement links TRBV28 to TRBJ2-2; TRBD2 is a possible D gene (5 bases). In germline, CDR1 is MDHEN, CDR2 SYDVKM. Trimming took 3 bases from V and 6 from J, leaving 11 bases between them. This CDR3 comprises 14 residues.

CDR3 residues: CASNGGHTGNTIYF. As DNA, the CDR3 is TGTGCCAGCAACGGGGGGCATACTGGAAACACCATATATTTT. The rearrangement uses TRBV6-5 and TRBJ1-3; D might be TRBD1 (6 bases). The CDR3 is 14 amino acids. In germline, CDR1 is MNHEY, CDR2 SVGAGI. V dropped 7 bases and J dropped 2 bases, with 12 bases sitting between them.

The J gene is TRBJ2-6, the V gene TRBV2; D not certain. CDR3 length equals 14 residues. Germline V lookup: CDR1 SNHLY, CDR2 FYNNEI. With 4 bases removed from V and 1 base from J, the gap between germline ends came to 5 bases. The DNA of the CDR3 is TGTGCCAGCAGTGCCTCGTCTGGGGCCAACGTCCTGACTTTC. Its protein is CASSASSGANVLTF. The full variable domain, with the rest looked up from reference TRBV2 and TRBJ2-6, is EPEVTQTPSHQVTQMGQEVILRCVPISNHLYFYWYRQILGQKVEFLVSFYNNEISEKSEIFDDQFSVERPDGSNFTLKIRSTKLEDSAMYFCASSASSGANVLTFGAGSRLTVL.

CDR3 nucleotide sequence: TGCGCCAGCAGCAGGGACAGCTACAATGAGCAGTTCTTC. Its translation: CASSRDSYNEQFF. The chain is built from TRBV5-1 and TRBJ2-1; 7 positions agree with TRBD1. Germline loops: CDR1 SGHRS, CDR2 YFSETQ. Trimming at V came to 4 bases and at J to 3 bases, leaving 1 base not matched to a gene. CDR3 length: 13 residues.

This clone occurred a few times. This rearrangement joins TRBV7-2 to TRBJ2-2, with no clear D. The V end was cut by 2 bases, the J end by 6 bases, with 4 bases between. Germline lookup yields CDR1 SGHTA and CDR2 FQGNSA. The CDR3 has 12 amino acids. CDR3 region: CASSLSSGELFF. The CDR3 bases are TGTGCCAGCAGCTTATCGTCCGGGGAGCTGTTTTTT.

This chain uses TRBV2 with TRBJ1-2; 8 bases line up with TRBD1. J was trimmed by 4 bases and V by 5 bases; bases with no gene match: 6. Germline CDR1 and CDR2: SNHLY and FYNNEI. This CDR3 contains 14 residues. CDR3 nucleotides: TGTGCCAGCAGTAAACCAGGGGGCGCCTATGGCTACACCTTC. Encoded protein: CASSKPGGAYGYTF.

There are a few counts of this clone. This chain links TRBV2 with TRBJ1-1; D remains ambiguous. CDR1 and CDR2 from the germline V gene are SNHLY and FYNNEI. Trimming took 6 bases from V and 1 from J, leaving 9 bases between them. The CDR3 contains 13 residues. The CDR3 nucleotides read TGTGCCAGCAGGAGGGATTCGAACACTGAAGCTTTCTTT. It encodes CASRRDSNTEAFF.

J is TRBJ2-1 and V is TRBV5-6; 7 bases agree with TRBD2. The CDR3 has 14 residues. Per the germline V gene, CDR1 is SGHDT and CDR2 is YYEEEE. Germline trimming cut 0 bases from V and 9 bases from J; bases unmatched to any gene: 6. As DNA, the CDR3 is TGTGCCAGCAGCTTGGGGCCGACTAGCACTGAGCAGTTCTTC. Translating gives CASSLGPTSTEQFF.

The V and J genes are TRBV19 and TRBJ2-7, with TRBD1 matching 7 bases. The trim removed 6 bases at V and 1 base at J, leaving 3 bases unmatched. The CDR3 loop spans 13 amino acids. Germline CDR1 reads LNHDA; CDR2 reads SQIVND (reference sequence). The CDR3 is CASSRQGSYEQYF. Here the CDR3 DNA reads TGTGCCAGTAGCCGACAGGGATCCTACGAGCAGTACTTC.

The rearrangement uses TRBV4-3 and TRBJ2-3; TRBD2 matches at 10 bases. Per the germline V gene, CDR1 is LGHNA and CDR2 is YSLEER. The V segment lost 1 base and the J segment 0 bases; nucleotides outside the gene matches: 7. This CDR3 region has 18 residues. The CDR3, as DNA: TGCGCCAGCAGCCAAGGGATTACACTAGCGGGAAGCACAGATACGCAGTATTTT. Amino acids: CASSQGITLAGSTDTQYF.

This rearrangement joins TRBV5-8 to TRBJ1-4, with 7 bases identical to TRBD1. CDR1 is SGHTS, CDR2 YDEGEE, per germline. V lost 3 bases, J lost 7 bases, and 12 bases stayed unmatched. This CDR3 contains 16 residues. CDR3 in DNA: TGTGCCAGCAGCTCGCCCGAGGGGGCCTTAGCTGAAAAACTGTTTTTT. This translates into CASSSPEGALAEKLFF.

The chain is built from TRBV20-1 and TRBJ1-2; D uncertain. The ends were cut back, 6 bases at V and 6 bases at J, with 11 bases in the middle. The germline CDR1 and CDR2 sequences are DFQATT and SNEGSKA (reference sequence). The length of the CDR3 is 11 residues. The CDR3, as DNA: TGCAGTGCCCCCCCGGTGCATGGCTACACCTTC. Its translation is CSAPPVHGYTF.

The chain employs TRBV4-1 and TRBJ1-4; D perhaps matches TRBD1 (6 bases). The CDR3 has 16 residues. Germline V gene data show CDR1 as MGHRA and CDR2 as YSYEKL. V lost 4 bases to trimming and J lost 4 bases, with 16 bases between them. For the CDR3, the DNA is TGCGCCAGCAGCCCACTGACAGGCCGGGATAATGAAAAACTGTTTTTT. Translated: CASSPLTGRDNEKLFF.

This chain links TRBV4-3 with TRBJ2-4; maybe TRBD1 (7 bases). The germline CDR1 and CDR2 sequences are LGHNA and YSLEER. The CDR3 is 18 amino acids. Trimming took off 0 bases at V and 3 bases at J, with 18 bases between the two ends. Written as DNA, the CDR3 is TGCGCCAGCAGCCAAGATATCGGTTGGGGGGACAGCAAAAACATTCAGTACTTC. This encodes CASSQDIGWGDSKNIQYF.

To note about this clone: Additional DNA sequences in this sample encode the identical CDR3. As DNA, the CDR3 is TGTGCCAGCAGTCAACAGGGATCCTATGGCTACACCTTC. Its protein product is CASSQQGSYGYTF. The rearrangement links TRBV28 to TRBJ1-2, with a possible D match to TRBD1 (6 bases). V lost 5 bases to trimming and J lost 4 bases, with 11 bases between them. The germline V gene has CDR1 MDHEN and CDR2 SYDVKM. The CDR3 is 13 amino acids.

This clone has just one count. V and J are TRBV27 and TRBJ1-5; TRBD1 might be the D (6 bases). This CDR3 spans 14 amino acids. The V and J ends lost 3 bases and 3 bases respectively, with 9 bases between them. Germline CDR1 is MNHEY and CDR2 is SMNVEV (reference sequence). As DNA, the CDR3 is TGTGCCAGCAGTTTCGGACAGCCCAATCAGCCCCAGCATTTT. Encoded protein: CASSFGQPNQPQHF.

The chain couples TRBV4-2 to TRBJ1-2; the match to TRBD1 covers 7 bases. CDR3 size: 15 residues. V gave up 0 bases and J gave up 4 bases; unmatched junction bases: 5. Germline CDR1 and CDR2: LGHNA and YNFKEQ. This chain's CDR3 is CASSQDLGQIYGYTF. The CDR3 region has the DNA TGTGCCAGCAGCCAAGATTTGGGACAGATCTATGGCTACACCTTC.

The genes are TRBV28 and TRBJ1-1, with D possibly being TRBD1 (6 bases). CDR1 is MDHEN, CDR2 SYDVKM, per germline. The CDR3 extends over 16 amino acids. Trimming took off 8 bases at V and 5 bases at J, with 24 bases between the two ends. The CDR3 DNA reads as TGTGCCAGCGCGAGAATGGCAGGGGCCCCCCGGACTGAAGCTTTCTTT. Encoded protein: CASARMAGAPRTEAFF.